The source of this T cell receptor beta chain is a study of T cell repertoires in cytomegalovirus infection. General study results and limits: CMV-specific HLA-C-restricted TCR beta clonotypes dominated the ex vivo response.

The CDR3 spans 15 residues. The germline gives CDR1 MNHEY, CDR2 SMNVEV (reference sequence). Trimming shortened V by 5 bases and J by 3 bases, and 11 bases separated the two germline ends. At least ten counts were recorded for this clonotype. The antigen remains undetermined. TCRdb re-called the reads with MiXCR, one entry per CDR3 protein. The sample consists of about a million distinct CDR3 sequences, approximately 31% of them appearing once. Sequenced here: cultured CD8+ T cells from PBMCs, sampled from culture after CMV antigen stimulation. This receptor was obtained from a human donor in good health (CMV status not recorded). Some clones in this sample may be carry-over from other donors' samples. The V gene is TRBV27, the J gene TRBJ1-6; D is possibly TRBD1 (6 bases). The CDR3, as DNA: TGTGCCAGCAGTAAGGACAGTAACTATAATTCACCCCTCCACTTT. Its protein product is CASSKDSNYNSPLHF.